This T cell receptor beta chain was captured by sequencing in a study of cytomegalovirus exposure and HLA in healthy donors. Researchers ran the PCR with 60 Vbeta and 13 Jbeta primers. Only in-frame clones appear in the TCRdb table, and some are missing; sequencing was by immunoSEQ multiplex PCR. This sample has about 230,000 clones; approximately 81% occur once, and the top ten carry roughly 0.24%. The CDR3 totals 18 residues. Trimming shortened V by 2 bases and J by 3 bases, and 17 bases separated the two germline ends. The V gene's germline CDR1 is MNHGY and CDR2 SAAAGT. Sequenced input: PBMCs. V usage is TRBV6-8 and J usage is TRBJ1-6; no definite D call. This sequence was found in a girl aged 2-10 years in good health and CMV-seronegative. The DNA for the CDR3 is TGTGCCAGCAGTTACACTACCTTCAGCGGAAACTATAATTCACCCCTCCACTTT. It codes for CASSYTTFSGNYNSPLHF.